The 22 T cell receptor beta chains below come from one sample, sequenced in a study of PD-1 blockade in classical Hodgkin lymphoma. Using immunoSEQ multiplex PCR, the repertoire was profiled, and TCRdb retains in-frame clones only, with some absent. The table lists some 30,000 clones, 81% of them singletons. Time point meaning: cycle 4 day 1 (C4D1), after less than 7 weeks of nivolumab. Exposure to brentuximab vedotin varied, and each patient had relapsed following autologous stem cell transplantation. This specimen consisted of peripheral blood mononuclear cells (PBMCs), obtained before the fourth cycle of nivolumab. These receptors came from a human donor with classical Hodgkin lymphoma.

This chain connects TRBV7-7 to TRBJ2-2; TRBD1 aligns across 7 bases. The trim removed 0 bases at V and 5 bases at J, leaving 9 bases unmatched. There are 17 residues in the CDR3. Germline CDR1 and CDR2: SSHAT and FNYEAQ (reference sequence). This chain's CDR3 is CASSLAAAGGRTGELFF. CDR3 nucleotides: TGTGCCAGCAGCTTAGCGGCGGCAGGGGGTCGAACCGGGGAGCTGTTTTTT. Drawing the rest from reference TRBV7-7 and TRBJ2-2, the complete variable domain is GAGVSQSPRYKVTKRGQDVTLRCDPISSHATLYWYQQALGQGPEFLTYFNYEAQPDKSGLPSDRFSAERPEGSISTLTIQRTEQRDSAMYRCASSLAAAGGRTGELFFGEGSRLTVL.

The chain employs TRBV5-1 and TRBJ2-2; D is uncertain. Between the trimmed V and J ends, which lost 0 bases and 6 bases, there was a span of 9 bases. This CDR3 is built from 14 residues. The germline gives CDR1 SGHRS, CDR2 YFSETQ. The CDR3 sequence: CASSLAESAGELFF. The CDR3 nucleotides are TGCGCCAGCAGCTTGGCTGAGTCGGCCGGGGAGCTGTTTTTT. Filled out from reference TRBV5-1 and TRBJ2-2, the complete variable domain reads KAGVTQTPRYLIKTRGQQVTLSCSPISGHRSVSWYQQTPGQGLQFLFEYFSETQRNKGNFPGRFSGRQFSNSRSEMNVSTLELGDSALYLCASSLAESAGELFFGEGSRLTVL.

In its sample, this clone was seen a few times. The CDR3 loop is CASSITRVYEQYF. Written as DNA, the CDR3 is TGTGCCAGCAGCATCACCAGGGTGTACGAGCAGTACTTC. The genes are TRBV7-2 and TRBJ2-7, with a tentative D call TRBD1 (5 bases). Germline CDR1 and CDR2: SGHTA and FQGNSA. The CDR3 has 13 residues. Trimming removed 5 bases at V and 4 bases at J, with 12 bases between.

CDR3 sequence: CATTSGTKVYNEQFF. The CDR3 DNA follows: TGTGCCACTACCTCCGGGACTAAAGTTTACAATGAGCAGTTCTTC. The chain links TRBV6-6 to TRBJ2-1, with 7 bases matching TRBD2. J gave up 4 bases and V 10 bases, and 13 bases lay outside the gene matches. The CDR3 runs to 15 residues. Germline values: CDR1 MNHNY, CDR2 SVGAGI (reference sequence).

V gene TRBV10-2 combines with J gene TRBJ1-4; unclear D gene. The germline V gene encodes CDR1 WSHSY and CDR2 SAAADI. This CDR3 has 12 amino acids. V was pared by 2 bases and J by 8 bases, with 6 bases between. CDR3 protein: CASSEIREKLFF. The CDR3 nucleotides are TGCGCCAGCAGTGAGATCAGGGAAAAACTGTTTTTT.

This clone has just one count. The V and J genes are TRBV7-2 and TRBJ2-3, with a possible D match to TRBD2 (5 bases). CDR3 length: 15 amino acids. The germline V gene has CDR1 SGHTA and CDR2 FQGNSA. Trimming pared 1 base from V and 1 base from J, leaving 9 bases between. The CDR3 DNA reads TGTGCCAGCAGCTTAGGATTTAGCGGCACAGATACGCAGTATTTT. Amino acid sequence: CASSLGFSGTDTQYF.

The rearrangement links TRBV19 to TRBJ2-1; no clear D. The CDR3 totals 10 residues. Per germline, CDR1 LNHDA and CDR2 SQIVND (reference sequence). V was shortened by 6 bases and J by 9 bases, with 6 bases between the two germline ends. This CDR3 reads CASRGREQFF. CDR3 DNA: TGTGCCAGTAGGGGCCGTGAGCAGTTCTTC.

The CDR3 loop reads CASSKRPNTEAFF. CDR3 in DNA: TGTGCCAGCAGTAAACGACCTAACACTGAAGCTTTCTTT. This chain connects TRBV6-5 to TRBJ1-1; D uncertain. Germline V gives CDR1 MNHEY, CDR2 SVGAGI. V dropped 5 bases and J dropped 2 bases, with 9 bases sitting between them. The CDR3 has 13 amino acids.

The chain employs TRBV30 and TRBJ1-3; D call uncertain. The V end lost 3 bases, the J end lost 0 bases, and 6 bases lay between the germline ends. The CDR3 runs to 13 residues. Germline-derived CDR1 and CDR2 are GTSNPN and SVGIG (reference sequence). The CDR3 loop is CAWRQSSGNTIYF. The CDR3 region has the DNA TGTGCCTGGAGACAGAGCTCTGGAAACACCATATATTTT.

V gene TRBV5-1 combines with J gene TRBJ2-2; 8 bases align to TRBD2. The CDR3 is made up of 17 amino acids. With 1 base clipped from V and 6 bases from J, the junction kept 11 bases outside the gene matches. Germline V CDR1 and CDR2: SGHRS, YFSETQ. CDR3 nucleotide sequence: TGCGCCAGCAGCTTGATGACCGGGGGGGCTAGACCCGGGGAGCTGTTTTTT. This sequence encodes CASSLMTGGARPGELFF.

The genes are TRBV19 and TRBJ1-2, with a tentative D call TRBD1 (5 bases). CDR1 and CDR2 (germline): LNHDA, SQIVND (reference sequence). This CDR3 has 13 residues. V was clipped by 3 bases and J by 1 base, with 6 bases between them. CDR3 sequence reads: CASSIGGNYGYTF. The CDR3 DNA follows: TGTGCCAGTAGTATCGGGGGTAACTATGGCTACACCTTC.

The chain combines TRBV7-9 with TRBJ2-1; D possibly corresponds to TRBD2 (6 bases). This CDR3 contains 14 residues. In germline, CDR1 is SEHNR, CDR2 FQNEAQ (reference sequence). Trimming cost V 5 bases and J 10 bases, with 18 bases left between them. CDR3 DNA: TGTGCCAGCAGCGCCGGGCGGGGCCTTTACGAGCAGTTCTTC. Protein sequence: CASSAGRGLYEQFF.

The rearrangement joins TRBV6-1 to TRBJ1-5, with TRBD1 as a possible D gene (5 bases). V lost 1 base, J lost 6 bases, and 16 bases lay in between. The CDR3 extends over 16 amino acids. In germline, CDR1 is MNHNS, CDR2 SASEGT. CDR3 amino acids: CASSEGGGVLVQPQHF. CDR3 DNA sequence: TGTGCCAGCAGTGAAGGTGGAGGGGTACTGGTTCAGCCCCAGCATTTT.

The V and J genes are TRBV19 and TRBJ2-5; TRBD1 matches 8 bases. Germline values: CDR1 LNHDA, CDR2 SQIVND (reference sequence). The CDR3 runs to 14 residues. After removal of 3 bases from V and 7 bases from J, the junction contained 7 bases not matched to a gene. CDR3: CASSMTGARGTQYF. The CDR3 region has the DNA TGTGCCAGTAGTATGACAGGGGCCCGGGGGACCCAGTACTTC. The complete variable domain, with remaining parts taken from reference TRBV19 and TRBJ2-5, reads DGGITQSPKYLFRKEGQNVTLSCEQNLNHDAMYWYRQDPGQGLRLIYYSQIVNDFQKGDIAEGYSVSREKKESFPLTVTSAQKNPTAFYLCASSMTGARGTQYFGPGTRLLVL.

This clone was picked up one time. The chain is built from TRBV9 and TRBJ1-5; D gene ambiguous. This CDR3 is built from 15 residues. CDR1 is SGDLS and CDR2 is YYNGEE in the germline V gene. Trimming took 4 bases from V and 1 from J, leaving 12 bases between them. The CDR3 coding sequence is TGTGCCAGCAGCAGAAGAGGCATCAGCAATCAGCCCCAGCATTTT. Translation: CASSRRGISNQPQHF.

This clone appeared once. The rearrangement links TRBV28 to TRBJ1-6; no definite D call. CDR1 is MDHEN and CDR2 is SYDVKM in the germline V gene. Trimming removed 11 bases at V and 0 bases at J, with 8 bases between. This CDR3 comprises 13 residues. The CDR3 DNA reads as TGTGCCGGTACTAACTCCTATAATTCACCCCTCCACTTT. This gives the protein CAGTNSYNSPLHF.

The J gene is TRBJ1-5, the V gene TRBV6-6; D gene uncertain. Germline lookup yields CDR1 MNHNY and CDR2 SVGAGI (reference sequence). V was shortened by 6 bases and J by 3 bases, with 12 bases between the two germline ends. This CDR3 is 14 amino acids long. The CDR3 loop is CASSPGDINQPQHF. CDR3 in DNA: TGTGCCAGCAGCCCGGGAGATATCAATCAGCCCCAGCATTTT.

The chain uses TRBV6-5 and TRBJ1-5; D may be TRBD1 (6 bases). CDR1 and CDR2 from the germline V gene are MNHEY and SVGAGI. V was cut by 4 bases and J by 5 bases, with 12 bases left in between. The CDR3 length is 14 residues. CDR3 residues: CASSSQGLHQPQHF. For the CDR3, the DNA is TGTGCCAGCAGTTCACAGGGATTGCATCAGCCCCAGCATTTT.

The chain has TRBV7-2 and TRBJ2-7; TRBD1 matches at 11 bases. The CDR3 is 16 amino acids. The V gene end was trimmed by 2 bases and the J gene end by 3 bases; junction bases not matched to a gene: 6. The V gene's germline CDR1 is SGHTA and CDR2 FQGNSA. CDR3 sequence: CASSLSWGQGDYEQYF. The CDR3 coding sequence is TGTGCCAGCAGCTTATCCTGGGGACAGGGGGACTACGAGCAGTACTTC.

The chain uses TRBV5-1 and TRBJ1-1, with a tentative D call TRBD1 (5 bases). In germline, CDR1 is SGHRS, CDR2 YFSETQ. Trimming took 3 bases from V and 4 from J, leaving 16 bases between them. CDR3 length: 15 amino acids. This CDR3 reads CASSYRQTGGTEAFF. In nucleotides, the CDR3 is TGCGCCAGCAGCTACCGACAAACAGGCGGCACTGAAGCTTTCTTT.

In DNA, the CDR3 is TGTGCCAGCAGCGTAGATGGTCGGGACTACGAGCAGTACTTC. Amino acids: CASSVDGRDYEQYF. V is TRBV9 and J is TRBJ2-7, with D tentatively TRBD2 (5 bases). The length of the CDR3 is 14 residues. From germline, CDR1 is SGDLS and CDR2 YYNGEE. Trimming pared 0 bases from V and 3 bases from J, leaving 10 bases between.

V gene TRBV30 combines with J gene TRBJ2-3; D unclear. Trimming took 0 bases from V and 2 from J, leaving 9 bases between them. Germline V gene sequence: CDR1 GTSNPN, CDR2 SVGIG (reference sequence). This CDR3 has 14 amino acids. The CDR3 reads CAWSVGSVTDTQYF. The CDR3 region has the DNA TGTGCCTGGAGTGTCGGCAGTGTCACAGATACGCAGTATTTT.